This TCR beta chain was sequenced in a study of blood T cells in healthy people across ages. It was with a sample-barcoded 5' primer and a J-beta primer mix that a second PCR of about 6 to 12 cycles was run. Sequencing yielded, for each sample, at least 2.5 million paired-end reads carrying CDR3. MiXCR, run by TCRdb on the 5' RACE reads, gives a single entry per CDR3 protein. The sample has fewer than 900,000 distinct CDR3 sequences; roughly 47% are singletons. Regarding this clonotype: Its antigen is as yet unknown.

Broader study findings: Researchers deemed the diversity estimates from one million T cells underestimates.

Per individual sample, total RNA of at least 5 micrograms was extracted. The sequencing input was blood. The receptor was isolated from a woman aged 60 to 75 in good health.

This CDR3 is CATSDKGLAGQKSSYNEQYF. CDR3 coding DNA: TGTGCCACCAGTGATAAGGGACTAGCGGGGCAAAAGAGCTCCTACAATGAGCAGTACTTC. The genes are TRBV24-1 and TRBJ2-1; TRBD2 matches 13 bases. The DNA end is more similar to TRBJ2-7, so the J call may be wrong. The CDR3 consists of 20 residues. The germline CDR1 and CDR2 sequences are KGHDR and SFDVKD.